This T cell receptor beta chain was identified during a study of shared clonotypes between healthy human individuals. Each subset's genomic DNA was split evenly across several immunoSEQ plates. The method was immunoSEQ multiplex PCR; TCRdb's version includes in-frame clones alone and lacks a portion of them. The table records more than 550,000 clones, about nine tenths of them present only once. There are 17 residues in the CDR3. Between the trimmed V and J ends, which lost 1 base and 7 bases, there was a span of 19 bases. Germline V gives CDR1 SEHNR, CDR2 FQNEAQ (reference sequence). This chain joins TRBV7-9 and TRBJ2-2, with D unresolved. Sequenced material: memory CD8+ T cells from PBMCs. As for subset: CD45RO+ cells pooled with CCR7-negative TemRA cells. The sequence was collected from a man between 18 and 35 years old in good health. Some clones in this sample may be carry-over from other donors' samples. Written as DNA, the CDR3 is TGTGCCAGCAGCTTAGAGTTCCTTACCTCCCCTGACGGGGAGCTGTTTTTT. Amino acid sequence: CASSLEFLTSPDGELFF.